The T cell receptor beta chain described here comes from a study of T-cell memory formation after mild COVID-19. Study summary: The study found TCR clusters largely donor specific.

This CDR3 is built from 15 residues. Germline CDR1 and CDR2: SGHTA and FQGNSA. V shed 2 bases and J shed 4 bases, with 14 bases lying between them. Study results and caveats: The authors did not confirm SARS-CoV-2 specificity of second-wave clones peaking day 37. Largely, contracting CD4+ clones fell within CM and EM, and contracting CD8+ clones within EMRA.

TCR alpha and TCR beta cDNA libraries carrying sample barcodes and UMIs came from 5'RACE with constant-segment primers. Each CDR3 protein is one row after TCRdb ran MiXCR on the 5' RACE reads. The sample has 200,000 to 250,000 distinct CDR3 sequences, 16% seen once; the top ten hold around 3.7%. This clonotype turned up a few times. What it recognizes is unknown. The sequencing input was PBMCs or a T cell subset sorted from them (not recorded which). This TCR was sampled from a man younger than 30 who had mild COVID-19 (a few samples of this study predate the infection). Cell type and time point are not known. The rearrangement joins TRBV7-2 to TRBJ1-1; the D gene is possibly TRBD1 (5 bases). CDR3 amino acids: CASSLRRRGGTEAFF. The CDR3 DNA follows: TGTGCCAGCAGCTTAAGGCGGCGGGGGGGCACTGAAGCTTTCTTT.